This T cell receptor beta chain derives from a study of shared clonotypes between healthy human individuals. The study's findings and limits: Generally, estimated richness proved larger in naive subsets than it did in memory subsets.

A remark on this clone: What it recognizes is unknown.

The CDR3 runs to 13 residues. Trimming took 5 bases from V and 5 from J; bases not matched to a gene: 2. The germline CDR1 and CDR2 sequences are MGHRA and YSYEKL. Every subset had its genomic DNA shared out evenly among several immunoSEQ plates. Using immunoSEQ multiplex PCR, the repertoire was profiled, and TCRdb retains in-frame clones only, with some absent. The table has roughly 2 million clones, 90% to 96% seen once. Nashville, Tennessee was home to all donors, each a Caucasian adult. The receptor was derived from a man between 18 and 35 years old in good health. The sequenced material came from naive CD4+ T cells sorted from blood. Subset denoted: CD45RA+ positively selected. The rearrangement uses TRBV4-1 and TRBJ2-5, with 10 positions matching TRBD1. The CDR3 protein is CASSGTGEETQYF. DNA for the CDR3: TGCGCCAGCAGCGGGACAGGGGAGGAGACCCAGTACTTC.